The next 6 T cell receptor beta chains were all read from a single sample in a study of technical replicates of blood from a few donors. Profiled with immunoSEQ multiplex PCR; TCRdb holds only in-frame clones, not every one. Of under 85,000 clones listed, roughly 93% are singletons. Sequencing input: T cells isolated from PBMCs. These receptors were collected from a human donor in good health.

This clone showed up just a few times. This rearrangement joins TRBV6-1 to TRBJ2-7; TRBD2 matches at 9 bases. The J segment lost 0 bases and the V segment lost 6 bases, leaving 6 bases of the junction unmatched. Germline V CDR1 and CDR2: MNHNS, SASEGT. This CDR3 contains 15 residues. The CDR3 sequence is CASRTLAGDSYEQYF. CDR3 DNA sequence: TGTGCCAGCAGAACATTAGCGGGAGACTCCTACGAGCAGTACTTC.

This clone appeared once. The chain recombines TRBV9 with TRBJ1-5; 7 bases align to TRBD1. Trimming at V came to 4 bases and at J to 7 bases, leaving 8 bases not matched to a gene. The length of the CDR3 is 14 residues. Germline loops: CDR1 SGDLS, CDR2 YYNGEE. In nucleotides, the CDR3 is TGTGCCAGCAGCCCTCAACAGGGGCCCCAGCCCCAGCATTTT. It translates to CASSPQQGPQPQHF.

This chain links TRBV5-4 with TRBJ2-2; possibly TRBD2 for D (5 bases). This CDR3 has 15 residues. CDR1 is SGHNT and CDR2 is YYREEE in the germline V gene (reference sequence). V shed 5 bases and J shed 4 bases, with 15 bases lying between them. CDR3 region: CASSFDGVFTGELFF. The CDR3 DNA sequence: TGTGCCAGCAGTTTCGACGGGGTTTTCACCGGGGAGCTGTTTTTT.

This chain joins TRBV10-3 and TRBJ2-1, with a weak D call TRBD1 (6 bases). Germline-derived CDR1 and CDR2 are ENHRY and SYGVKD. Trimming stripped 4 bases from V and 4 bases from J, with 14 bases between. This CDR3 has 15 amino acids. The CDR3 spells CAISGQGGTYNEQFF. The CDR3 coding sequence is TGTGCCATCAGTGGTCAAGGGGGAACGTACAATGAGCAGTTCTTC.

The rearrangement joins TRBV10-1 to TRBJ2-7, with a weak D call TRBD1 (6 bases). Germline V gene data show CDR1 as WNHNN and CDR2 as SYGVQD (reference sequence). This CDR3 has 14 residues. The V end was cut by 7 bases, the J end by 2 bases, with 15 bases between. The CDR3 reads CASKISGATYEQYF. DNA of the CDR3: TGCGCCAGCAAAATTTCAGGGGCCACCTACGAGCAGTACTTC.

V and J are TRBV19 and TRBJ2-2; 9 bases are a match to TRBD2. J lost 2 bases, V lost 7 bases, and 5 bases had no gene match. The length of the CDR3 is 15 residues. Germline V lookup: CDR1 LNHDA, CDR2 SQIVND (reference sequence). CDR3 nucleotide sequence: TGTGCCAGTACCTTGGGACTAGCTAACACCGGGGAGCTGTTTTTT. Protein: CASTLGLANTGELFF.